This T cell receptor beta chain was sequenced for a study of beta chain features in type 1 diabetes (dated by TCRdb to 2016 to 2019). A note on the overall study: No differences in mean age, gender distribution, total cell number or subset yield were found between patients and healthy donors. Regulatory and stem cell-like memory subsets were obtained from only 8 patients and about 8 healthy donors, while naive and central memory subsets were obtained from all 28 donors. A total of approximately 100 million sorted cells were examined across all samples, and the number of cells per subset was strongly correlated with RNA yield. The study compared the TCRB repertoires of sorted circulating CD4+ T cell subsets in recently diagnosed type 1 diabetes patients with those in matched healthy donors. Study-level results and caveats: Naive, central memory and regulatory TCRB repertoires appeared to be more similar among patients than among healthy donors. Because small numbers of individuals were included in the HLA sub-analyses, any influence of HLA type on TCRB rearrangement was left unresolved. Type 1 diabetes patients showed a moderate but significant shortening of TCRB CDR3 length in all four CD4+ subsets. Because cDNA was sequenced instead of genomic DNA, activated cells with high expression could be over-represented, although the groups did not differ in activation or CD3 levels. PCR might favor shorter templates, but patient and control samples were amplified and corrected together, so any skew would affect both groups equally. Fewer insertions and more nucleotide deletions at VDJ recombination sites were observed in patients with type 1 diabetes, implying thymic rearrangement abnormalities.

The High Capacity cDNA Reverse Transcription Kit was used to reverse transcribe all of the isolated RNA, meaning that expressed TCRB transcripts were what got sequenced. Deep immunoSEQ sequencing was performed on naive, central memory and regulatory T cell samples, with an average of roughly 3.5 million total reads per sample. Sorted cells were lysed in RLT buffer, and RNA was extracted using DNase-treated RNeasy Micro or Mini kits according to cell number. Each cell subset was processed separately to prevent cross-contamination, with patient and healthy donor samples processed together. The immunoSEQ multiplex PCR was used to amplify TCRB sequences from cDNA, yielding 87-bp fragments that span the CDR3 region. The amplicons were sequenced using the Illumina HiSeq platform. The authors' pipeline ran thus. Synthetic template baselines were used to correct PCR bias computationally, reads within Hamming distance 2 were collapsed, and singletons that could not be merged were discarded. Reads were aligned to IMGT to assign V, D and J genes, CDR3 length, and insertions or deletions at six rearrangement sites. Clonotype counts were normalized to sorted cell number within each subset before computing true diversity and Gini coefficients with the tcR R package. The overlap coefficient, calculated on TCRB nucleotide sequences, was used to measure repertoire sharing. Out-of-frame TCRB sequences from naive cells were analyzed as a proxy for the pre-selection repertoire. TCRdb retrieved this table from immuneACCESS and kept in-frame rearrangements only. Not all clones are present; in checked studies, unresolved V genes account for under half, and no reason is known for the remainder. Clone size and V and J calls were adopted from that table, with D and trimming inferred from the DNA. The sample table shows some 360,000 clones, and roughly 21% are seen once. The ten largest account for around 0.045% of the sample.

Each donor gave one peripheral blood draw, averaging around 0.11 L, which was collected into heparinised tubes. A BD FACSAria II was used to sort naive, central memory, regulatory and stem cell-like memory CD4+ T cells with a panel that included CD45RO, CCR7, CD25, CD127, CD95 and CD27. Every sorted population had a purity above 95%. PBMCs were isolated immediately by Lymphoprep density gradient centrifugation and stained directly without culture. So that batch effects would be minimized, each experiment stained and sorted samples in pairs, pairing one healthy donor with one patient. At the junction V is shortened by 1 base and J by 0 bases, with 10 bases in between. Via the germline V gene, CDR1 is SGHVS and CDR2 FNYEAQ. From the cysteine through the phenylalanine, the CDR3 covers 15 amino acids. The only DNA kept is the CDR3, 45 bases in frame from the first base. Points on this clone: The target of this receptor is not known. Per-base qualities were not stored, and no clone one base away is much larger.

The sequencing input was naive CD4+ T cells from blood. The cell subset or site label of this sample denotes: true naive CD4+ T cells. The V and J genes are TRBV7-6 and TRBJ2-7; TRBD2 could be the D gene, as 6 bases match. This receptor was taken from a woman aged 18-30 years in good health. This receptor has the CDR3 CASSLVGGSSYEQYF. In nucleotide form, the sequence is TGTGCCAGCAGCTTAGTGGGAGGAAGCTCCTACGAGCAGTACTTC.